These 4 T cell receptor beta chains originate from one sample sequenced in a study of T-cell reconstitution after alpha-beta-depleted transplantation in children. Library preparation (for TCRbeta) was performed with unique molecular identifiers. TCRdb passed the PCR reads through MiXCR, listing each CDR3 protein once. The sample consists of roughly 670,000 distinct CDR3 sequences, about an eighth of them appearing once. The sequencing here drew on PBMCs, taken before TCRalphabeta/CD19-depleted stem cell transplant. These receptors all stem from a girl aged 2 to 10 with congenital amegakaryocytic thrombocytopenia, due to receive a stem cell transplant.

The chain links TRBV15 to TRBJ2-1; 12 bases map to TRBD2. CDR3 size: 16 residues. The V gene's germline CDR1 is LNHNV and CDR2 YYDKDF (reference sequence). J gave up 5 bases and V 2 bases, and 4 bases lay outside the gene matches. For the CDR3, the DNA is TGTGCCACCAGCAGACTCCTAGCGGGAGGGAACAATGAGCAGTTCTTC. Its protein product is CATSRLLAGGNNEQFF.

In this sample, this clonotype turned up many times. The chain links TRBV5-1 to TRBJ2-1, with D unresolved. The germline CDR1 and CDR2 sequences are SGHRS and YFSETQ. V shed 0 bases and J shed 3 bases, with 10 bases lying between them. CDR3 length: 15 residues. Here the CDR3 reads CASSLASAYYNEQFF. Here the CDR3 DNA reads TGCGCCAGCAGCTTGGCATCGGCCTACTACAATGAGCAGTTCTTC.

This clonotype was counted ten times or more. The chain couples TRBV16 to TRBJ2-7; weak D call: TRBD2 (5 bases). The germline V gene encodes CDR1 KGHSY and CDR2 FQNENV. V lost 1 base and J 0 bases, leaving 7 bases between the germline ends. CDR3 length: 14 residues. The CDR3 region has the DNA TGTGCCAGCAGCCAATTGGGGAGCTCCTACGAGCAGTACTTC. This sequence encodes CASSQLGSSYEQYF.

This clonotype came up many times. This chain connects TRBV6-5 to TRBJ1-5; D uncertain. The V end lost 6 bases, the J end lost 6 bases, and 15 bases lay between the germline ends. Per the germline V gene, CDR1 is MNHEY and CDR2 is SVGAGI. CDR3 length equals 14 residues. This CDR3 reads CASSRTPAGQPQHF. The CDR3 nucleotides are TGTGCCAGCAGCCGTACCCCAGCGGGTCAGCCCCAGCATTTT.